This T cell receptor beta chain was sequenced for a study of T cells in pancreatic ductal adenocarcinoma. Study results and limitations: The resected cohort was biased toward the minority with early-stage disease. Compared with tumor, blood showed more total productive templates and around 8.4-fold more clonotypes. No significant tumor-blood clonality difference; means were about 0.11 and 0.078.

Measured with immunoSEQ multiplex PCR; TCRdb has only the in-frame clones, and not every one. There are some 16,000 clones in the sample; approximately 89% occur only once, and 16% lies in the top ten. The J segment lost 2 bases and the V segment lost 3 bases, leaving 18 bases of the junction unmatched. This CDR3 has 20 amino acids. Germline V lookup: CDR1 LGHNA, CDR2 YSLEER. Points on this clone: What it recognizes is unknown.

Surgery without prior neoadjuvant therapy was the treatment of the selected pancreatic ductal adenocarcinoma patients. The source material was PBMCs. V gene TRBV4-3 combines with J gene TRBJ2-3; the match to TRBD2 covers 9 bases. The clonotype was recovered from a human donor with pancreatic ductal adenocarcinoma. CDR3 DNA sequence: TGCGCCAGCAGCCATTTCGCCGACCCGGGACTAGCATACCTCACAGATACGCAGTATTTT. Amino acids: CASSHFADPGLAYLTDTQYF.